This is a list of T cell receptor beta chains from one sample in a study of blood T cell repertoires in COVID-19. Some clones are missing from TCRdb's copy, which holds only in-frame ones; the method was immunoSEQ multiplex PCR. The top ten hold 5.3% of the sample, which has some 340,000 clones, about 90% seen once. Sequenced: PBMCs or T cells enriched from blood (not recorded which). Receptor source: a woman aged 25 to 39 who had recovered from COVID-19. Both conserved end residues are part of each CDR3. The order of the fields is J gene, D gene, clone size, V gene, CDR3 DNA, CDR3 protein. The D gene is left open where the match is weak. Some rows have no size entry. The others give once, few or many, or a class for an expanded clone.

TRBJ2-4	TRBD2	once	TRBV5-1	TGCGCCAGCAGCGCCCAAGCGGGGGGGCCGAACATTCAGTACTTC	CASSAQAGGPNIQYF
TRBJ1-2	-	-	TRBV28	TGTGCCAGCACCCAGGGCAGGGTCAACTATGGCTACACCTTC	CASTQGRVNYGYTF
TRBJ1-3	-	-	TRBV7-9	TGTGCCAGCAGCTTAGACCCGGGGGACACCATATATTTT	CASSLDPGDTIYF
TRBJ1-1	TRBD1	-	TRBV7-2	TGTGCCAGCAGCTTGGGACAGCTCACTGAAGCTTTCTTT	CASSLGQLTEAFF
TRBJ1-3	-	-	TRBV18	TGTGCCAGCTCACCACAAGTCGAGGGGGTTGGAAACACCATATATTTT	CASSPQVEGVGNTIYF
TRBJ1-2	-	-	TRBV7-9	TGTGCCAGCAGCCTGGGCTTCTATGGCTACACCTTC	CASSLGFYGYTF
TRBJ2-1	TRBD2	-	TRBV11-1	TGTGCCAGCAGCTTAGAGCGGGGCTACTCCTACAATGAGCAGTTCTTC	CASSLERGYSYNEQFF
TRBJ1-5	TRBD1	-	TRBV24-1	TGTGCCACCAGCGACAGGGGGGATCAGCCCCAGCATTTT	CATSDRGDQPQHF
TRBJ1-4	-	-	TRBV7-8	TGTGCCAGCAGCTTAAGTCGCGCTAATGAAAAACTGTTTTTT	CASSLSRANEKLFF
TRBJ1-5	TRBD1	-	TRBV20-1	TGCAGTGCTAGTCGGACAGGCAAGGGACAGCCCCAGCATTTT	CSASRTGKGQPQHF
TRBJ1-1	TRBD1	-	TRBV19	TGTGCCAGTAGTGCGGACAGGGGGGCGAACACTGAAGCTTTCTTT	CASSADRGANTEAFF
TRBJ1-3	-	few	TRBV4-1	TGCGCCAGCAGCCAGGGTTTGCGCGGAGCCTCTGGAAACACCATATATTTT	CASSQGLRGASGNTIYF
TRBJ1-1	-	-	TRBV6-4	TGTGCCAGCAGTGAACGGGAGGGCAGGGAAGCTTTCTTT	CASSEREGREAFF
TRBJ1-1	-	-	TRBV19	TGTGCCAGTAGTATGTCGGGGGTTTTTACACTGAACACTGAAGCTTTCTTT	CASSMSGVFTLNTEAFF
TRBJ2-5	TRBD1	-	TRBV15	TGTGCCACCAGCAGAGGAAGACAGGGACCCCAAGAGACCCAGTACTTC	CATSRGRQGPQETQYF
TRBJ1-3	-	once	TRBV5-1	TGCGCCAGCAGCTTGGGAGGCGGGCACGGTGGAAACACCATATATTTT	CASSLGGGHGGNTIYF
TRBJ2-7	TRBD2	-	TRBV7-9	TGTGCCAGCAGCTCATTAGCGGGGGGCACCTACGAGCAGTACTTC	CASSSLAGGTYEQYF
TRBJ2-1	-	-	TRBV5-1	TGCGCCAGCAGCTTCCGGCTAGCAAGTCGCAATGAGCAGTTCTTC	CASSFRLASRNEQFF
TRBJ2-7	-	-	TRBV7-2	TGTGCCAGCAGCCCGTCCGGGTGGGAGCAGTACTTC	CASSPSGWEQYF
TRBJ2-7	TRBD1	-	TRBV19	TGTGCCAGTAGTATAGGCCGGACAGGGGCCTACGAGCAGTACTTC	CASSIGRTGAYEQYF
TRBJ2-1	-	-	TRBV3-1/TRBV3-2	TGTGCCAGCAGCCAGGGGGCAAATTACAATGAGCAGTTCTTC	CASSQGANYNEQFF
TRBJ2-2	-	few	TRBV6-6	TGTGCCAGCAGCTTCGGACAGACCACCGGGGAGCTGTTTTTT	CASSFGQTTGELFF
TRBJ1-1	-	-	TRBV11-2	TGTGCCAGCAGGGCCGGGACACCGAACACTGAAGCTTTCTTT	CASRAGTPNTEAFF
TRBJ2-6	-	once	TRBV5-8	TGTGCCAGCAGCTTGGACAGGTCGGTCGGGGCCAACGTCCTGACTTTC	CASSLDRSVGANVLTF
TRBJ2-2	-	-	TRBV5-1	TGCGCCAGCAGCTTCCAGGTGCAGGCCAACACCGGGGAGCTGTTTTTT	CASSFQVQANTGELFF
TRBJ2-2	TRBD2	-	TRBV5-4	TGTGCCAGCAGCCCAGGTAGCGGGGGGCTGAACACCGGGGAGCTGTTTTTT	CASSPGSGGLNTGELFF
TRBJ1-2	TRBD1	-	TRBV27	TGTGCCAGCAGTTTACGCGGGACAGATTTAACTAACTATGGCTACACCTTC	CASSLRGTDLTNYGYTF
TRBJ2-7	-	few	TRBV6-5	TGTGCCAGCAGTTCACCAACTAGGGCCCTTACCTACGAGCAGTACTTC	CASSSPTRALTYEQYF
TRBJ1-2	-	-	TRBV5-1	TGCGCCAGCAGAGATTTGTTCCGGGGAGCAGGCGACTATGGCTACACCTTC	CASRDLFRGAGDYGYTF
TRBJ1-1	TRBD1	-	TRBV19	TGTGCCACCCATTCCGGGACAGGGAACGCTTTCTTT	CATHSGTGNAFF
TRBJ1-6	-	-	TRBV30	TGTGCCTGGAGTGTACAGCCAGGCTTAAAAAGCTCCTATAATTCACCCCTCCACTTT	CAWSVQPGLKSSYNSPLHF
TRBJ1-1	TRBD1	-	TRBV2	TGTGCCAGCCTCGGACAGGGTGAAGCTTTCTTT	CASLGQGEAFF
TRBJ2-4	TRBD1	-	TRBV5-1	TGCGCCAGCAGCCCCAGGGACAGGGTGGCCAAAAACATTCAGTACTTC	CASSPRDRVAKNIQYF
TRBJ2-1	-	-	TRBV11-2	TGTGCCAGCAGCTTAGGTTTGGTTTGGGGGGACCGGAACAATGAGCAGTTCTTC	CASSLGLVWGDRNNEQFF
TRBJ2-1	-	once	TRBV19	TGTGCCAGTAGTATCGGAGGGGGGGCCCTCAATGAGCAGTTCTTC	CASSIGGGALNEQFF
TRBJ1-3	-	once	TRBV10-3	TGTGCCATCAGTCCAGATATCTCTGGAAACACCATATATTTT	CAISPDISGNTIYF
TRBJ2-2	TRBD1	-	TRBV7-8	TGTGCCAGCAGCTCTCTGACAGGGATCGACACCGGGGAGCTGTTTTTT	CASSSLTGIDTGELFF
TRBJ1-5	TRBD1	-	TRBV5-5	TGTGCCAGCAGCCGCGACAGGGGCAATCAGCCCCAGCATTTT	CASSRDRGNQPQHF
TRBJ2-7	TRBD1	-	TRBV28	TGTGCCAGCAGTGGACAGGGAGGAGGGCCCTACGAGCAGTACTTC	CASSGQGGGPYEQYF
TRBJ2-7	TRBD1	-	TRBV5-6	TGTGCCAGCAGCTTCGAGGGGCAGGGGGCTAGGTACGAGCAGTACTTC	CASSFEGQGARYEQYF
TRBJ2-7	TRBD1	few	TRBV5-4	TGTGCCAGCAGCTTGGCGGGACAGGGTCGGCTGTACTTC	CASSLAGQGRLYF
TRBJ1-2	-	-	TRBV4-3	TGCGCCAGCAGCCAATTCGAGGGAGGCGGCTACACCTTC	CASSQFEGGGYTF
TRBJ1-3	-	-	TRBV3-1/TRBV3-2	TGTGCCAGCAGCCCCCGACAGGCTGGAAACACCATATATTTT	CASSPRQAGNTIYF
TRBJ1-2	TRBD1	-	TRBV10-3	TGTGCCATCAGTACGGGACAGGGTTACAACTATGGCTACACCTTC	CAISTGQGYNYGYTF
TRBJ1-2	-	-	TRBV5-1	TGCGCCAGCAGCTTGGAAGTCGAGGGCTATGGCTACACCTTC	CASSLEVEGYGYTF
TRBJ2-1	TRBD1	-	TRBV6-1	TGTGCCAGCAGAGAAGGGACAGAGAATGAGCAGTTCTTC	CASREGTENEQFF
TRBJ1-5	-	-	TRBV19	TGTGCCAGTAGTTCCATTTATACCGAGGGAAGAGATCAGCCCCAGCATTTT	CASSSIYTEGRDQPQHF
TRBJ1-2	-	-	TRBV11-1	TGTGCCAGCAGGGACAATTTTAACTATGGCTACACCTTC	CASRDNFNYGYTF
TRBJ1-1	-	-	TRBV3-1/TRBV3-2	TGTGCCAGCAGCCAACACAGGGACACTGAAGCTTTCTTT	CASSQHRDTEAFF
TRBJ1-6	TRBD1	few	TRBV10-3	TGTGCCACAGCCGGGACAGGGGGCAGGAATTCACCCCTCCACTTT	CATAGTGGRNSPLHF
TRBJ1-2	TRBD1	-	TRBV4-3	TGCGCCAGCAGCCCCGGACAGGGGGTGATGAACTATGGCTACACCTTC	CASSPGQGVMNYGYTF
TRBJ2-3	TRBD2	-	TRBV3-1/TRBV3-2	TGTGCCAGCAGCCAAGCAGCGGGGGCAACCACAGATACGCAGTATTTT	CASSQAAGATTDTQYF
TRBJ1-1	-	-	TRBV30	TGTGCCTGGAGTGTACCAGGTCCTGAAGCTTTCTTT	CAWSVPGPEAFF
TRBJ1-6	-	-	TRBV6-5	TGTGCCAGCAGTTACTCGTTCATTAGGGGGAATTCACCCCTCCACTTT	CASSYSFIRGNSPLHF
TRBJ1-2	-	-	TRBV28	TGTGCCAGCAGCCTCGGACACGGTTCCCCCTATGGCTACACCTTC	CASSLGHGSPYGYTF
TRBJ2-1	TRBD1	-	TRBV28	TGTGCCAGCAGTTTATCAGGGGGCCTAAAAAATGAGCAGTTCTTC	CASSLSGGLKNEQFF
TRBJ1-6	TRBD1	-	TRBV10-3	TGTGCCATCAGTGAGTCGACCCGGGACAGGGGGCTTGGCAATTCACCCCTCCACTTT	CAISESTRDRGLGNSPLHF
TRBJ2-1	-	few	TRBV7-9	TGTGCCAGCAGCTTAGACGGTTCCTACAATGAGCAGTTCTTC	CASSLDGSYNEQFF
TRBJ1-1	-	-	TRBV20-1	TGCAGTGCTAGAGTAGATGCTGAAGCTTTCTTT	CSARVDAEAFF